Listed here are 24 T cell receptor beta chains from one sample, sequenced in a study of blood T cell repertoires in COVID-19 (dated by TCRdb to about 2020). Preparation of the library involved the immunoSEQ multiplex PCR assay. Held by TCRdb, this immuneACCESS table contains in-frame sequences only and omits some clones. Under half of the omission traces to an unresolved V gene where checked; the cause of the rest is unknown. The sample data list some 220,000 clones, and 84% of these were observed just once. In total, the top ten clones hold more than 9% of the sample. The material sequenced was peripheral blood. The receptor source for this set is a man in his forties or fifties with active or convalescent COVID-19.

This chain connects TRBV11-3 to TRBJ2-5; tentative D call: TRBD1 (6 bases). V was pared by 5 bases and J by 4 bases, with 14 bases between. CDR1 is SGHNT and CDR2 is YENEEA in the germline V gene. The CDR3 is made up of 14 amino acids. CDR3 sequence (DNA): TGTGCCAGCAGCCCCCGCGGACAGCGAGAGACCCAGTACTTC. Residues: CASSPRGQRETQYF.

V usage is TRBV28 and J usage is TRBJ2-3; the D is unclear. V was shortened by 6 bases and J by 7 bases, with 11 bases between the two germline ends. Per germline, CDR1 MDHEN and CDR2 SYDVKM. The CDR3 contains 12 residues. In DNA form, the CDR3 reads TGTGCCAGCAGCTCCCCCGGTAATACGCAGTATTTT. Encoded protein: CASSSPGNTQYF. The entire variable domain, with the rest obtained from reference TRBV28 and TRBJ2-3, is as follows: DVKVTQSSRYLVKRTGEKVFLECVQDMDHENMFWYRQDPGLGLRLIYFSYDVKMKEKGDIPEGYSVSREKKERFSLILESASTNQTSMYLCASSSPGNTQYFGPGTRLTVL.

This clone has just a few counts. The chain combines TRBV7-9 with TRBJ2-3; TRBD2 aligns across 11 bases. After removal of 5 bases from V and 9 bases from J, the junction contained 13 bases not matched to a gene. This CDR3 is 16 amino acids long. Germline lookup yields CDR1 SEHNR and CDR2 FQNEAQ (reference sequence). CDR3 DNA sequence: TGTGCCAGCAGCCCCCGGGGTAGCGGGAGGGCCGGGACGCAGTATTTT. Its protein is CASSPRGSGRAGTQYF.

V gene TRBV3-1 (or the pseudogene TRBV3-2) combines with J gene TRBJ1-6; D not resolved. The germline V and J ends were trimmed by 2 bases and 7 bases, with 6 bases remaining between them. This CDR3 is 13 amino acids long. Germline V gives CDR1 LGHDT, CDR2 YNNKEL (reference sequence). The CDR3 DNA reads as TGTGCCAGCAGCCAATTACTAAATTCACCCCTCCACTTT. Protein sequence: CASSQLLNSPLHF.

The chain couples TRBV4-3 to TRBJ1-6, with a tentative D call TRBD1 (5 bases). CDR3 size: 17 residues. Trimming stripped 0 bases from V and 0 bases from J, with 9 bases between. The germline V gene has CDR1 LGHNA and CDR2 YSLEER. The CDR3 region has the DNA TGCGCCAGCAGCCAAGATTCAGGGCACTCCTATAATTCACCCCTCCACTTT. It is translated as CASSQDSGHSYNSPLHF.

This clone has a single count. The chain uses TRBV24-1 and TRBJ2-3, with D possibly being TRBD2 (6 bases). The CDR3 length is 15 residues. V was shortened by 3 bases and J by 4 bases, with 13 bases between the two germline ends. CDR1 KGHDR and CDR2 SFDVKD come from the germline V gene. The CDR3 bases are TGTGCCACCAGTGATCCAGGGAGGTCCGCAGATACGCAGTATTTT. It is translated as CATSDPGRSADTQYF.

CDR3 in DNA: TGCGCCAGCAGTCAGGGGGCGCAGGCTTTCTTT. Translating gives CASSQGAQAFF. V and J are TRBV10-2 and TRBJ1-1, with 8 bases that match TRBD1. Trimming at V came to 5 bases and at J to 11 bases, leaving 4 bases not matched to a gene. The germline gives CDR1 WSHSY, CDR2 SAAADI. There are 11 residues in the CDR3.

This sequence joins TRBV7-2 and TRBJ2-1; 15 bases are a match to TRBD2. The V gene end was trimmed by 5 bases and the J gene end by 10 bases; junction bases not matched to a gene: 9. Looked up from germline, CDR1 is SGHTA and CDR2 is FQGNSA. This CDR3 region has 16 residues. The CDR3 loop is CASSDPGLAGGREQFF. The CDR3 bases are TGTGCCAGCAGCGACCCGGGACTAGCGGGAGGCCGGGAGCAGTTCTTC.

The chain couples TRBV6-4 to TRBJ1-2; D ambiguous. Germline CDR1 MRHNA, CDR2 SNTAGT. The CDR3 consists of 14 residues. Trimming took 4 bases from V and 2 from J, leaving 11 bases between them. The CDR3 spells CASSGRRGNYGYTF. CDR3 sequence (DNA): TGTGCCAGCAGTGGTAGGAGAGGGAACTATGGCTACACCTTC.

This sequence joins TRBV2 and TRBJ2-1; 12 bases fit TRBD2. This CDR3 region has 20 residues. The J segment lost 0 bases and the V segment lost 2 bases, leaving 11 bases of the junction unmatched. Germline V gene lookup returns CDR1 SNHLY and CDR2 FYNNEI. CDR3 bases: TGTGCCAGCAGTGAACTAGCGGGAGGGGGATTGCTGAGCTCCTACAATGAGCAGTTCTTC. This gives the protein CASSELAGGGLLSSYNEQFF.

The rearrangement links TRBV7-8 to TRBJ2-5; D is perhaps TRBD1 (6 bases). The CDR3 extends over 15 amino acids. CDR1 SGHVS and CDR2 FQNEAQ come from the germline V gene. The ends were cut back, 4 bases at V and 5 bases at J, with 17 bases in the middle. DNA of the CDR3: TGTGCCAGCAGCTCACGACAGGTCACGCGGGAGACCCAGTACTTC. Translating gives CASSSRQVTRETQYF.

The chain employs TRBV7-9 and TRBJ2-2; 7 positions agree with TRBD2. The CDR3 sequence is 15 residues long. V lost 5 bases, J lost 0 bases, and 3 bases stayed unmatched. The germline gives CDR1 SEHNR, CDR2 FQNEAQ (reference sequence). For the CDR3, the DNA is TGTGCCAGCAGCCGGGACTATTCGAACACCGGGGAGCTGTTTTTT. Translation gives CASSRDYSNTGELFF.

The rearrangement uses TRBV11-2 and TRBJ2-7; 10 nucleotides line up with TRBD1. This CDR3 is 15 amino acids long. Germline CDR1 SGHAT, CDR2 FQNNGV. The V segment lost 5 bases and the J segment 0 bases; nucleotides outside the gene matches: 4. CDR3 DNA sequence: TGTGCCAGCAGCCCGGGACAGGGGAGCTCCTACGAGCAGTACTTC. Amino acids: CASSPGQGSSYEQYF.

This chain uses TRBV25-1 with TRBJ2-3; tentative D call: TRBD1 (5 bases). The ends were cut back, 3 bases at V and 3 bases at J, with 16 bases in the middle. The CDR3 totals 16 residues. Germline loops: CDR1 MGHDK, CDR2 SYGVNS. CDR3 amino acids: CASSEGPDSRTDTQYF. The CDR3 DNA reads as TGTGCCAGCAGTGAGGGGCCCGACTCACGGACAGATACGCAGTATTTT.

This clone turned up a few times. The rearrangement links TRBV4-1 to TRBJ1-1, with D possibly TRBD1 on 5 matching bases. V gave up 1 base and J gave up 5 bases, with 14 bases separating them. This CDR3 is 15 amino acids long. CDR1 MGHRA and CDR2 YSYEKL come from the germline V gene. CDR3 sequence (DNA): TGCGCCAGCAGCCAAGGACTTGGGGCGCGGACTGAAGCTTTCTTT. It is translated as CASSQGLGARTEAFF.

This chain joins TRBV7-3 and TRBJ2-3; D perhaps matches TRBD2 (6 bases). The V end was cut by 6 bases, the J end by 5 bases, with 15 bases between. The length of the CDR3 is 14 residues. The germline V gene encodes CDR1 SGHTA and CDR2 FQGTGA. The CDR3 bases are TGTGCCAGCAGTATAAGTGCGGGGAGAGATACGCAGTATTTT. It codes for CASSISAGRDTQYF. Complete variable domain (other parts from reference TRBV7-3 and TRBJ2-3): GAGVSQTPSNKVTEKGKYVELRCDPISGHTALYWYRQSLGQGPEFLIYFQGTGAADDSGLPNDRFFAVRPEGSVSTLKIQRTERGDSAVYLCASSISAGRDTQYFGPGTRLTVL.

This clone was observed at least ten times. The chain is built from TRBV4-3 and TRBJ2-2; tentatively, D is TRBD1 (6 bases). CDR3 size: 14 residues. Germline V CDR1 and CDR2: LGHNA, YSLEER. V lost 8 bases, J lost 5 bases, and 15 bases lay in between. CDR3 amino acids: CASQLRGGTGELFF. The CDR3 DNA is TGCGCCAGCCAACTCAGGGGTGGGACCGGGGAGCTGTTTTTT.

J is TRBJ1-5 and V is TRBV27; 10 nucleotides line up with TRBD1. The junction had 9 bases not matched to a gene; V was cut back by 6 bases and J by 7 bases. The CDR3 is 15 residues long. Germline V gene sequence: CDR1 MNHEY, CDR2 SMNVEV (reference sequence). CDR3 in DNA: TGTGCCAGCAGCCGAGGGACAGGGGACGGGCAGCCCCAGCATTTT. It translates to CASSRGTGDGQPQHF.

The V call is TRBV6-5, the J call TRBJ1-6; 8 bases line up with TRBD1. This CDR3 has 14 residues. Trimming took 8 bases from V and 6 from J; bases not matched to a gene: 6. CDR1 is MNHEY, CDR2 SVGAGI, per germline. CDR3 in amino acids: CASRRTGPNSPLHF. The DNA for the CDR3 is TGTGCCAGCCGAAGGACAGGGCCTAATTCACCCCTCCACTTT.

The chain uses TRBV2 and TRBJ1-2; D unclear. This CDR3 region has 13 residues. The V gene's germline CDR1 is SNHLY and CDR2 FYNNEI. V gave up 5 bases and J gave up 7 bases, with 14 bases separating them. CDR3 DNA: TGTGCCAGCAGTCCCCCCTCTTCTTCTGGCTACACCTTC. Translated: CASSPPSSSGYTF.

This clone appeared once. The CDR3 reads CASSGRTNTGELFF. Here the CDR3 DNA reads TGTGCCAGCAGCGGCCGAACGAACACCGGGGAGCTGTTTTTT. V gene TRBV14 combines with J gene TRBJ2-2, with D hard to call. CDR3 size: 14 residues. V lost 5 bases and J 0 bases, leaving 7 bases between the germline ends. Germline V gene lookup returns CDR1 SGHDN and CDR2 FVKESK.

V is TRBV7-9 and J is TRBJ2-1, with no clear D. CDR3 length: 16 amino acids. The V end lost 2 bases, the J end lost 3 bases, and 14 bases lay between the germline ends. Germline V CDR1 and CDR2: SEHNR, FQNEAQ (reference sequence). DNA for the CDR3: TGTGCCAGCAGCTTATCGCCTGGGCAAAACTACAATGAGCAGTTCTTC. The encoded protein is CASSLSPGQNYNEQFF.

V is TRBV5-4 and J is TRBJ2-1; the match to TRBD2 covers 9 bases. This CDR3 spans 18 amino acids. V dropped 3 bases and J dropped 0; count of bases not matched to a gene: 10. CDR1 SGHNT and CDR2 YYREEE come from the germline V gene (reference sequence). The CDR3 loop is CASSSPTSGASSYNEQFF. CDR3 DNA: TGTGCCAGCAGCTCGCCGACTAGCGGTGCTAGCTCCTACAATGAGCAGTTCTTC.

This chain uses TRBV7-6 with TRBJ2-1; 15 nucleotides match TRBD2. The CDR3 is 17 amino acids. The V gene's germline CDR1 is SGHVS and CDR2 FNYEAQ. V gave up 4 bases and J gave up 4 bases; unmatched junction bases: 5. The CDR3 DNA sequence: TGTGCCAGCAGCTCCGGGACTAGCGGGGGGTGGTACAATGAGCAGTTCTTC. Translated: CASSSGTSGGWYNEQFF.